This section outlines one T cell receptor beta chain sequence together with its context. What it recognizes is unknown. 60 Vbeta and 13 Jbeta primers were used in PCR. Profiling relied on immunoSEQ multiplex PCR, and the TCRdb table lists in-frame clones only, not all of them. The sample shows tens of thousands of clones, roughly four fifths of them seen only once. The CDR3 is 15 amino acids. The germline V gene encodes CDR1 LGHNT and CDR2 FRNRAP. V lost 7 bases and J lost 4, with 19 bases in between. This entry is derived from a study of cytomegalovirus exposure and HLA in healthy donors. Study-level findings and limits: Specificity for CMV antigens was confirmed in vitro for a few of the CMV-associated chains.

The gene calls are TRBV12-5 and TRBJ1-1; D unclear. The material sequenced was PBMCs. This clonotype originated in a man aged 40-55 years in good health and CMV-seronegative. DNA of the CDR3: TGTGCTAGTGTCCAGCCGATGGTAGCTGCCACTGAAGCTTTCTTT. This sequence encodes CASVQPMVAATEAFF.